These 27 T cell receptor beta chains share one sample of origin, sequenced in a study of T cell responses to AZD1222 COVID-19 vaccine. Some clones are missing from TCRdb's copy, which holds only in-frame ones; the method was immunoSEQ multiplex PCR. The sample holds 150,000 to 200,000 clones, about 89% seen once. The sample here was peripheral blood, taken 28 days after the second AZD1222 dose. These TCRs come from an adult who received the AZD1222 COVID-19 vaccine.

The chain is built from TRBV11-3 and TRBJ2-1; 9 positions agree with TRBD1. The junction had 1 base not matched to a gene; V was cut back by 4 bases and J by 3 bases. The CDR3 is made up of 14 amino acids. CDR1 and CDR2 (germline): SGHNT, YENEEA. The CDR3 sequence: CASSSGQGYNEQFF. The CDR3 DNA sequence: TGTGCCAGCAGCTCGGGACAGGGCTACAATGAGCAGTTCTTC. Full variable domain (outside the CDR3, taken from reference TRBV11-3 and TRBJ2-1): EAGVVQSPRYKIIEKKQPVAFWCNPISGHNTLYWYLQNLGQGPELLIRYENEEAVDDSQLPKDRFSAERLKGVDSTLKIQPAELGDSAVYLCASSSGQGYNEQFFGPGTRLTVL.

The rearrangement links TRBV5-1 to TRBJ1-6, with D possibly being TRBD1 (6 bases). Trimming took off 4 bases at V and 7 bases at J, with 12 bases between the two ends. Germline values: CDR1 SGHRS, CDR2 YFSETQ. The CDR3 is 14 residues long. This CDR3 reads CASSPLGGNSPLHF. CDR3 DNA: TGCGCCAGCAGCCCCCTAGGGGGGAATTCACCCCTCCACTTT.

This chain links TRBV7-9 with TRBJ2-1, with 8 bases identical to TRBD2. The germline V gene has CDR1 SEHNR and CDR2 FQNEAQ (reference sequence). Trimming at V came to 5 bases and at J to 2 bases, leaving 5 bases not matched to a gene. This CDR3 is built from 15 residues. CDR3 coding DNA: TGTGCCAGCAGCCCACGGACTAGCCCCTACAATGAGCAGTTCTTC. It is translated as CASSPRTSPYNEQFF. Looking up the rest from reference TRBV7-9 and TRBJ2-1 gives the full variable domain: DTGVSQNPRHKITKRGQNVTFRCDPISEHNRLYWYRQTLGQGPEFLTYFQNEAQLEKSRLLSDRFSAERPKGSFSTLEIQRTEQGDSAMYLCASSPRTSPYNEQFFGPGTRLTVL.

This rearrangement joins TRBV18 to TRBJ1-2; a weak D match, TRBD1 (5 bases). V lost 2 bases and J 14 bases, leaving 21 bases between the germline ends. Germline values: CDR1 KGHSH, CDR2 LQKENI. This CDR3 has 14 residues. In DNA, the CDR3 is TGTGCCAGCTCACCAAACCAGGACGGGGCAGGAAGGACCTTC. Translated, it gives CASSPNQDGAGRTF.

The chain uses TRBV25-1 and TRBJ2-1; the match to TRBD2 covers 9 bases. The CDR3 loop spans 16 amino acids. The germline gives CDR1 MGHDK, CDR2 SYGVNS. Trimming at V came to 3 bases and at J to 3 bases, leaving 6 bases not matched to a gene. Here the CDR3 DNA reads TGTGCCAGCAGTGATTTTAGCGGGGGTAACTACAATGAGCAGTTCTTC. Its translation is CASSDFSGGNYNEQFF.

The chain has TRBV6-5 and TRBJ2-3; D perhaps matches TRBD1 (6 bases). This CDR3 region has 12 residues. Germline CDR1 MNHEY, CDR2 SVGAGI. Trimming cost V 7 bases and J 2 bases, with 7 bases left between them. In DNA form, the CDR3 reads TGTGCCAGCACAGGGGCCACAGATACGCAGTATTTT. This translates into CASTGATDTQYF.

This clone showed up just once. The V call is TRBV7-8, the J call TRBJ2-7, with D possibly matching TRBD2 (5 bases). The CDR3 spans 12 residues. Trimming removed 5 bases at V and 7 bases at J, with 12 bases between. The germline V gene has CDR1 SGHVS and CDR2 FQNEAQ. For the CDR3, the DNA is TGTGCCAGCAGCCGGACTGGGGAAGAGCAGTACTTC. Protein product: CASSRTGEEQYF.

The chain couples TRBV19 to TRBJ2-1, with D unresolved. CDR1 and CDR2 from the germline V gene are LNHDA and SQIVND (reference sequence). This CDR3 is built from 15 residues. The V end was cut by 3 bases, the J end by 7 bases, with 16 bases between. DNA of the CDR3: TGTGCCAGTAGTATCGGGTCCTACCCCGAAAATGAGCAGTTCTTC. The encoded protein is CASSIGSYPENEQFF.

This clone was recorded only once. The rearrangement uses TRBV29-1 and TRBJ1-1; D is uncertain. This CDR3 is built from 11 residues. V lost 6 bases, J lost 5 bases, and 10 bases lay in between. CDR1 is SQVTM and CDR2 is ANQGSEA in the germline V gene. Here the CDR3 DNA reads TGCAGCGTACTTACGGGGACTGAAGCTTTCTTT. Translation: CSVLTGTEAFF.

The chain carries TRBV6-5 and TRBJ1-1; D gene ambiguous. Trimming removed 7 bases at V and 5 bases at J, with 14 bases between. Per germline, CDR1 MNHEY and CDR2 SVGAGI. The CDR3 is 13 amino acids. CDR3 sequence: CASTLEVRTEAFF. The CDR3 bases are TGTGCCAGCACCCTCGAGGTGAGGACTGAAGCTTTCTTT.

The CDR3 protein is CSASSHQGAVYGYTF. For the CDR3, the DNA is TGCAGTGCTAGTTCTCACCAGGGGGCAGTCTATGGCTACACCTTC. The chain combines TRBV20-1 with TRBJ1-2; the match to TRBD1 covers 8 bases. Germline CDR1 is DFQATT and CDR2 is SNEGSKA (reference sequence). The CDR3 is made up of 15 amino acids. J lost 4 bases, V lost 3 bases, and 10 bases had no gene match.

The chain uses TRBV14 and TRBJ2-2; D call uncertain. Germline lookup yields CDR1 SGHDN and CDR2 FVKESK. The CDR3 is 13 residues long. Trimming took off 1 base at V and 7 bases at J, with 7 bases between the two ends. In DNA form, the CDR3 reads TGTGCCAGCAGCCAAGTTTTAGGCGGGGAGCTGTTTTTT. Translation: CASSQVLGGELFF.

The chain carries TRBV10-3 and TRBJ2-2, with D maybe TRBD1 (6 bases). Trimming took 3 bases from V and 1 from J, leaving 12 bases between them. Germline V gives CDR1 ENHRY, CDR2 SYGVKD. The CDR3 consists of 16 residues. The CDR3: CAISDRGIENTGELFF. The CDR3, as DNA: TGTGCCATCAGTGACAGGGGAATTGAGAACACCGGGGAGCTGTTTTTT.

The V call is TRBV18, the J call TRBJ2-1; D call uncertain. The CDR3 has 16 amino acids. The V and J ends lost 2 bases and 1 base respectively, with 12 bases between them. The germline CDR1 and CDR2 sequences are KGHSH and LQKENI. In nucleotides, the CDR3 is TGTGCCAGCTCACCAGGAGCCTTAGGGTCCTACAATGAGCAGTTCTTC. As protein: CASSPGALGSYNEQFF.

V is TRBV5-6 and J is TRBJ2-7; no firm D call. CDR3 size: 11 residues. CDR1 and CDR2 from the germline V gene are SGHDT and YYEEEE. Trimming took 2 bases from V and 4 from J, leaving 4 bases between them. The DNA for the CDR3 is TGTGCCAGCAGCTTAGGTTACGAGCAGTACTTC. Amino acids: CASSLGYEQYF.

V and J are TRBV24-1 and TRBJ2-1, with TRBD1 matching over 9 bases. V shed 7 bases and J 7 bases; nucleotides not matched to a gene: 7. This CDR3 has 14 residues. Germline V gene data show CDR1 as KGHDR and CDR2 as SFDVKD. CDR3 DNA sequence: TGTGCCACCAGCAGGACAGGGGCTCGGAATGAGCAGTTCTTC. Its protein is CATSRTGARNEQFF.

This clone was counted once. The chain carries TRBV7-9 and TRBJ1-1; D gene uncertain. Germline values: CDR1 SEHNR, CDR2 FQNEAQ (reference sequence). The CDR3 is 13 amino acids. Trimming took off 5 bases at V and 5 bases at J, with 12 bases between the two ends. CDR3: CASSLDSRTEAFF. CDR3 bases: TGTGCCAGCAGCCTGGACTCGAGGACTGAAGCTTTCTTT.

The CDR3: CASSLGQGEIYEQYF. The DNA of the CDR3 is TGTGCCAGTAGTCTGGGACAGGGGGAAATCTACGAGCAGTACTTC. J is TRBJ2-7 and V is TRBV19, with 11 bases matching TRBD1. From germline, CDR1 is LNHDA and CDR2 SQIVND (reference sequence). This CDR3 is built from 15 residues. J lost 3 bases, V lost 5 bases, and 6 bases had no gene match.

This rearrangement joins TRBV6-6 to TRBJ2-1; TRBD1 is a possible D gene (6 bases). CDR1 and CDR2 (germline): MNHNY, SVGAGI (reference sequence). The V gene lost 3 bases and the J gene lost 11 bases, with 20 bases spanning the gap. The CDR3 is 15 amino acids. As DNA, the CDR3 is TGTGCCAGCAGTTATTACCAGGGAGCGAGGGACAAGCAGTTCTTC. This encodes CASSYYQGARDKQFF.

Remarks on this clone: The same CDR3 also results from other DNA sequences found in this sample. The genes are TRBV19 and TRBJ1-1; TRBD1 might be the D (6 bases). The CDR3 runs 14 residues. V gave up 1 base and J gave up 2 bases, with 8 bases separating them. The germline gives CDR1 LNHDA, CDR2 SQIVND (reference sequence). In DNA, the CDR3 is TGTGCCAGTAGTATAGGACAGGCAAACACTGAAGCTTTCTTT. It yields the protein CASSIGQANTEAFF.

The rearrangement joins TRBV5-6 to TRBJ2-1; 10 nucleotides agree with TRBD2. The germline V gene has CDR1 SGHDT and CDR2 YYEEEE. V dropped 1 base and J dropped 0; count of bases not matched to a gene: 4. The CDR3 spans 17 residues. Here the CDR3 DNA reads TGTGCCAGCAGCTTGTGGGCTAGCGGGGGCTCCTACAATGAGCAGTTCTTC. The encoded protein is CASSLWASGGSYNEQFF.

The chain employs TRBV15 and TRBJ2-3, with TRBD1 matching 8 bases. Germline V gene lookup returns CDR1 LNHNV and CDR2 YYDKDF (reference sequence). Losses at the gene ends were 5 bases for V and 6 bases for J; bases not matched to a gene: 13. The CDR3 totals 16 residues. CDR3 sequence (DNA): TGTGCCACCAGCGGGAAGAGGACAGGGCCTAGGGATACGCAGTATTTT. It translates to CATSGKRTGPRDTQYF.

The rearrangement joins TRBV28 to TRBJ1-3, with D possibly being TRBD1 (5 bases). Trimming cost V 8 bases and J 4 bases, with 6 bases left between them. The CDR3 covers 11 residues. CDR1 MDHEN and CDR2 SYDVKM come from the germline V gene. In DNA, the CDR3 is TGTGCCAGCGGGGACGGAAACACCATATATTTT. This encodes CASGDGNTIYF. The whole variable domain, filled in from reference TRBV28 and TRBJ1-3, reads DVKVTQSSRYLVKRTGEKVFLECVQDMDHENMFWYRQDPGLGLRLIYFSYDVKMKEKGDIPEGYSVSREKKERFSLILESASTNQTSMYLCASGDGNTIYFGEGSWLTVV.

The gene calls are TRBV19 and TRBJ1-2; 8 bases align to TRBD1. The CDR3 has 17 amino acids. V lost 4 bases, J lost 2 bases, and 12 bases stayed unmatched. Germline values: CDR1 LNHDA, CDR2 SQIVND (reference sequence). The chain's CDR3 is CASSKTGGVGANYGYTF. The CDR3 DNA reads TGTGCCAGTAGTAAAACAGGGGGAGTTGGGGCGAACTATGGCTACACCTTC. The entire variable domain, with the rest obtained from reference TRBV19 and TRBJ1-2, is as follows: DGGITQSPKYLFRKEGQNVTLSCEQNLNHDAMYWYRQDPGQGLRLIYYSQIVNDFQKGDIAEGYSVSREKKESFPLTVTSAQKNPTAFYLCASSKTGGVGANYGYTFGSGTRLTVV.

The V gene is TRBV5-1, the J gene TRBJ1-1; possible D gene TRBD1, 5 bases. The V end lost 3 bases, the J end lost 7 bases, and 16 bases lay between the germline ends. Germline lookup yields CDR1 SGHRS and CDR2 YFSETQ. CDR3 length: 14 residues. CDR3 amino acids: CASSSDGGGVEAFF. The CDR3 nucleotides are TGCGCCAGCAGCTCGGATGGGGGAGGAGTTGAAGCTTTCTTT.

The V gene is TRBV27, the J gene TRBJ2-7, with a weak D call TRBD1 (7 bases). Trimming removed 4 bases at V and 3 bases at J, with 16 bases between. CDR3 length: 15 amino acids. The V gene's germline CDR1 is MNHEY and CDR2 SMNVEV (reference sequence). This CDR3 is CASSSLDRTIYEQYF. The CDR3 DNA follows: TGTGCCAGCAGTTCCCTGGACAGGACTATCTACGAGCAGTACTTC.

V gene TRBV2 combines with J gene TRBJ1-1; D perhaps matches TRBD1 (5 bases). The V end lost 1 base, the J end lost 4 bases, and 10 bases lay between the germline ends. Germline-derived CDR1 and CDR2 are SNHLY and FYNNEI. There are 14 residues in the CDR3. As DNA, the CDR3 is TGTGCCAGCAGTGAAGTGGGGCTCGGCACTGAAGCTTTCTTT. Translated: CASSEVGLGTEAFF.